The 18 T cell receptor beta chains listed next were all sequenced from one sample in a study of PD-1 blockade in classical Hodgkin lymphoma (dated by TCRdb to the early 2020s). To prepare the library, the immunoSEQ multiplex PCR assay was applied. TCRdb stores this immuneACCESS table with in-frame sequences only. Part of the clones is absent; in the studies checked, under half of the shortfall reflects unresolved V genes, and no reason is known for the rest. In all, the sample holds about 28,000 clones, and approximately 86% of those were seen once. The leading ten clones occupy roughly 6.8% of the sample. Sample time point, as interpreted from the label and publication: cycle 1 day 1 (C1D1), immediately before nivolumab initiation. All trial patients had relapsed after autologous stem cell transplantation, with cohorts A, B and C differing in prior brentuximab vedotin exposure. CD8+ T cells were purified from thawed PBMCs by magnetic negative selection with a Miltenyi CD8+ T cell isolation kit.

Source: CD8+ T cells from blood, taken at baseline. The source is a human donor with classical Hodgkin lymphoma.

The V and J genes are TRBV4-1 and TRBJ2-1; 11 bases are shared with TRBD2. CDR3 length: 16 amino acids. With V trimmed by 2 bases and J by 4 bases, 4 bases remained unmatched. The germline V gene encodes CDR1 MGHRA and CDR2 YSYEKL. The CDR3 sequence: CASSQNSGRGYNEQFF. The CDR3 DNA sequence: TGCGCCAGCAGCCAAAATAGCGGGAGGGGGTACAATGAGCAGTTCTTC.

This clone was recorded once. This chain uses TRBV13 with TRBJ1-1, with D tentatively TRBD1 (5 bases). There are 16 residues in the CDR3. CDR1 and CDR2 (germline): PRHDT, FYEKMQ (reference sequence). V lost 5 bases to trimming and J lost 2 bases, with 18 bases between them. The CDR3 sequence: CASSEVGGGTNTEAFF. CDR3 coding DNA: TGTGCCAGCAGCGAGGTCGGGGGGGGTACCAACACTGAAGCTTTCTTT.

The V gene is TRBV25-1, the J gene TRBJ1-1; D ambiguous. The CDR3 is 12 amino acids. V lost 1 base, J lost 5 bases, and 5 bases lay in between. Per germline, CDR1 MGHDK and CDR2 SYGVNS. CDR3 sequence: CASSEWETEAFF. The CDR3, as DNA: TGTGCCAGCAGTGAATGGGAAACTGAAGCTTTCTTT.

The gene calls are TRBV1 and TRBJ2-1; TRBD2, the table's D call, lacks a check against the DNA. TRBV1 constitutes a pseudogene. The CDR3 is made up of 18 amino acids. The chain's CDR3 is CTSSPFLVGGRARNEQFF. DNA for the CDR3: TGCACCAGCAGCCCCTTCCTTGTGGGCGGGAGGGCCCGAAATGAGCAGTTCTTC.

The chain carries TRBV5-4 and TRBJ1-1, with TRBD1 as a possible D gene (5 bases). Trimming stripped 0 bases from V and 0 bases from J, with 15 bases between. This CDR3 comprises 17 residues. Germline lookup yields CDR1 SGHNT and CDR2 YYREEE (reference sequence). Here the CDR3 reads CASSLGWGRRMNTEAFF. CDR3 nucleotides: TGTGCCAGCAGCTTGGGATGGGGACGGAGGATGAACACTGAAGCTTTCTTT.

This chain links TRBV4-1 with TRBJ2-5, with a tentative D call TRBD2 (6 bases). This CDR3 has 16 residues. The V and J ends lost 0 bases and 2 bases respectively, with 13 bases between them. Germline assignment: CDR1 MGHRA and CDR2 YSYEKL. CDR3 residues: CASSQEWRVKQETQYF. DNA of the CDR3: TGCGCCAGCAGCCAAGAATGGAGGGTGAAACAAGAGACCCAGTACTTC.

The chain recombines TRBV5-1 with TRBJ2-3; weak D call: TRBD1 (6 bases). Germline CDR1 is SGHRS and CDR2 is YFSETQ. This CDR3 comprises 13 residues. V lost 9 bases to trimming and J lost 6 bases, with 17 bases between them. The CDR3 sequence is CATPRGSEDTQYF. CDR3 nucleotides: TGCGCCACTCCCAGGGGAAGCGAGGATACGCAGTATTTT.

The chain has TRBV6-5 and TRBJ2-7; D perhaps matches TRBD1 (5 bases). The CDR3 runs to 14 residues. Per the germline V gene, CDR1 is MNHEY and CDR2 is SVGAGI. Trimming left V 0 bases short and J 6 bases short, with 12 bases between. The DNA for the CDR3 is TGTGCCAGCAGTTACTCGGGGCAGCTTCCCGAGCAGTACTTC. This gives the protein CASSYSGQLPEQYF.

This chain links TRBV5-4 with TRBJ1-1; the match to TRBD1 covers 10 bases. CDR1 is SGHNT, CDR2 YYREEE, per germline (reference sequence). The CDR3 runs 15 residues. J was trimmed by 4 bases and V by 0 bases; bases with no gene match: 3. CDR3 amino acids: CASSLGWTGGTEAFF. The CDR3 DNA is TGTGCCAGCAGCTTGGGGTGGACAGGGGGCACTGAAGCTTTCTTT.

The chain couples TRBV11-1 to TRBJ2-3, with D hard to call. The CDR3 has 16 amino acids. CDR1 is SGHAT, CDR2 FQDESV, per germline (reference sequence). The ends were cut back, 0 bases at V and 1 base at J, with 11 bases in the middle. The CDR3 is CASSLARSSGTDTQYF. In DNA form, the CDR3 reads TGTGCCAGCAGCTTAGCGCGCAGTTCGGGCACAGATACGCAGTATTTT. The whole variable domain, filled in from reference TRBV11-1 and TRBJ2-3, reads EAEVAQSPRYKITEKSQAVAFWCDPISGHATLYWYRQILGQGPELLVQFQDESVVDDSQLPKDRFSAERLKGVDSTLKIQPAELGDSAMYLCASSLARSSGTDTQYFGPGTRLTVL.

The V gene is TRBV11-2, the J gene TRBJ2-4; D remains unclear. Germline V lookup: CDR1 SGHAT, CDR2 FQNNGV. The CDR3 has 14 residues. Trimming shortened V by 2 bases and J by 1 base, and 6 bases separated the two germline ends. The CDR3 bases are TGTGCCAGCAGCTTATCTCAGGCCAAAAACATTCAGTACTTC. It yields the protein CASSLSQAKNIQYF. Complete variable domain (other parts from reference TRBV11-2 and TRBJ2-4): EAGVAQSPRYKIIEKRQSVAFWCNPISGHATLYWYQQILGQGPKLLIQFQNNGVVDDSQLPKDRFSAERLKGVDSTLKIQPAKLEDSAVYLCASSLSQAKNIQYFGAGTRLSVL.

The chain carries TRBV28 and TRBJ2-2; D gene unclear. Germline CDR1 and CDR2: MDHEN and SYDVKM. The V gene lost 5 bases and the J gene lost 6 bases, with 13 bases spanning the gap. This CDR3 comprises 14 residues. The CDR3 DNA is TGTGCCAGCAGTCCGCTCACCCCGGCCGGGGAGCTGTTTTTT. Its protein is CASSPLTPAGELFF.

This clone occurred once. The gene calls are TRBV6-5 and TRBJ1-5; no firm D call. This CDR3 region has 15 residues. V was clipped by 0 bases and J by 6 bases, with 12 bases between them. Germline assignment: CDR1 MNHEY and CDR2 SVGAGI. CDR3 sequence: CASSYSGSGAQPQHF. In DNA, the CDR3 is TGTGCCAGCAGTTACTCAGGGTCGGGAGCTCAGCCCCAGCATTTT.

The chain recombines TRBV10-1 with TRBJ2-1; 9 bases line up with TRBD2. Losses at the gene ends were 2 bases for V and 7 bases for J; bases not matched to a gene: 12. The V gene's germline CDR1 is WNHNN and CDR2 SYGVQD (reference sequence). This CDR3 is built from 17 residues. The CDR3 region is CASSEVLAGGPENEQFF. CDR3 nucleotide sequence: TGCGCCAGCAGTGAGGTGTTGGCGGGAGGGCCGGAGAATGAGCAGTTCTTC.

The V and J genes are TRBV6-6 and TRBJ1-2; maybe TRBD1 (5 bases). Germline V CDR1 and CDR2: MNHNY, SVGAGI (reference sequence). V was shortened by 5 bases and J by 8 bases, with 12 bases between the two germline ends. CDR3 length: 12 amino acids. The DNA of the CDR3 is TGTGCCAGCAGTCGGGGGGTGGAAGGCTACACCTTC. Residues: CASSRGVEGYTF.

The rearrangement joins TRBV6-5 to TRBJ1-1, with 7 bases fitting TRBD1. The CDR3 is made up of 15 amino acids. CDR1 MNHEY and CDR2 SVGAGI come from the germline V gene. The junction had 7 bases not matched to a gene; V was cut back by 2 bases and J by 4 bases. The DNA of the CDR3 is TGTGCCAGCAGTTACGGGCAGGGGGGAAGCACTGAAGCTTTCTTT. This translates into CASSYGQGGSTEAFF.

The chain combines TRBV13 with TRBJ1-2, with D unclear. Germline V gives CDR1 PRHDT, CDR2 FYEKMQ (reference sequence). The length of the CDR3 is 13 residues. V lost 6 bases and J 5 bases, leaving 13 bases between the germline ends. CDR3 sequence reads: CASSLKEGYGYTF. For the CDR3, the DNA is TGTGCCAGCAGTCTAAAGGAGGGATATGGCTACACCTTC.

Only one count was recorded for this clone. This chain uses TRBV2 with TRBJ1-1; no definite D call. This CDR3 spans 13 amino acids. V was shortened by 4 bases and J by 0 bases, with 6 bases between the two germline ends. The V gene's germline CDR1 is SNHLY and CDR2 FYNNEI. CDR3 bases: TGTGCCAGCAGTGGATGGTTGAACACTGAAGCTTTCTTT. The encoded protein is CASSGWLNTEAFF.